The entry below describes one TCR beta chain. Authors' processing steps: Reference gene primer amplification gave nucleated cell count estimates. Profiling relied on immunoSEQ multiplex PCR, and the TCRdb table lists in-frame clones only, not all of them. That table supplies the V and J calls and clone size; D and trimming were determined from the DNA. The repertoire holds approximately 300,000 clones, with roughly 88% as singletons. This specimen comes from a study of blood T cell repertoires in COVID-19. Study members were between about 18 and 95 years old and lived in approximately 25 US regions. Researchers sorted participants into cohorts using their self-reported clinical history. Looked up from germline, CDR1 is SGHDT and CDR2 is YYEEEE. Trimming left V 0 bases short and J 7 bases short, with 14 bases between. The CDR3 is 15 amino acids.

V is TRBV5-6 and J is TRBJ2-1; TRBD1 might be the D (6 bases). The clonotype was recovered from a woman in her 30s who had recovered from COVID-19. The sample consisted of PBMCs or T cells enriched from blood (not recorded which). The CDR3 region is CASSLVYRERNEQFF. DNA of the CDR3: TGTGCCAGCAGCTTGGTTTACAGGGAACGTAATGAGCAGTTCTTC.